This TCR beta chain is from a study of CD8+ T cells in alopecia areata. Following extraction, RNA underwent reverse transcription to cDNA, which served as the sequencing template. Here immunoSEQ multiplex PCR was the method, and the copy in TCRdb shows in-frame clones only, minus some. The sample lists approximately 170,000 clones, roughly 60% seen once, with 14% in the top ten. Treatment meaning: oral pan-JAK inhibitor, 5-10 mg twice daily. The starting material was CD4+ T cells sorted from blood, obtained at week 24, from a patient treated with tofacitinib. The sequence derives from a human donor with alopecia areata.

DNA for the CDR3: TGTGCCAGCAGCGCGACATTCCAGACCCAGTACTTC. Translation gives CASSATFQTQYF. This chain links TRBV9 with TRBJ2-5; D call uncertain. This CDR3 has 12 residues. The germline V gene has CDR1 SGDLS and CDR2 YYNGEE. Trimming shortened V by 3 bases and J by 6 bases, and 9 bases separated the two germline ends. Full variable domain (missing parts from reference TRBV9 and TRBJ2-5): DSGVTQTPKHLITATGQRVTLRCSPRSGDLSVYWYQQSLDQGLQFLIQYYNGEERAKGNILERFSAQQFPDLHSELNLSSLELGDSALYFCASSATFQTQYFGPGTRLLVL.